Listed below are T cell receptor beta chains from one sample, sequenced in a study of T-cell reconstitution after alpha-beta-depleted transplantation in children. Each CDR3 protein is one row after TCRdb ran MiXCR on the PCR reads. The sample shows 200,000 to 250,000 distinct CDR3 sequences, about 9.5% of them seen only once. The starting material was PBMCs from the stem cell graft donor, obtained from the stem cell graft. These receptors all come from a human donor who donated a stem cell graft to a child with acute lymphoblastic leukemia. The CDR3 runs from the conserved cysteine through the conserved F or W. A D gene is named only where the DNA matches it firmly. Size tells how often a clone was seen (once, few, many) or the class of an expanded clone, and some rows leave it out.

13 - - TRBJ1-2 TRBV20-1 TGCAGTGCTCCGGCAGGAGGGAACTATGGCTACACCTTC CSAPAGGNYGYTF
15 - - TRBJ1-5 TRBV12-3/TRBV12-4 TGTGCCAGCAGTTTCCCGTCGGGGGCGGATCAGCCCCAGCATTTT CASSFPSGADQPQHF
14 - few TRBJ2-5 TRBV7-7 TGTGCCAGCAGCTTCGCGGGGACCTCAGAGACCCAGTACTTC CASSFAGTSETQYF
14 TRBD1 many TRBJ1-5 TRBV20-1 TGCAGTGCTCATGACAGGGTCAGCAATCAGCCCCAGCATTTT CSAHDRVSNQPQHF
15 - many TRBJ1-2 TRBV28 TGTGCCAGCAGCTTTATCGTGGATGTGAACTATGGCTACACCTTC CASSFIVDVNYGYTF
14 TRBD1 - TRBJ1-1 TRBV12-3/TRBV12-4 TGTGCCAGCAGTACAACGACAGGGGTGTGGAGGGCTTTCTTT CASSTTTGVWRAFF
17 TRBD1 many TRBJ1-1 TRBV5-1 TGCGCCAGCAGCGCCACCGGGACAGGTAGGGGAAACACTGAAGCTTTCTTT CASSATGTGRGNTEAFF
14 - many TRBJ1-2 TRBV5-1 TGCGCCAGCAGCTTGGCCACGAAGGGGTACGGCTACACCTTC CASSLATKGYGYTF
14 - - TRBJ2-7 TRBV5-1 TGCGCCAGCAGCTTGAATCCGGGTGTGAACGAGCAGTACTTC CASSLNPGVNEQYF
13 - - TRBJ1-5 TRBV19 TGTGCCAGTAGCTATATGAGCAATCAGCCCCAGCATTTT CASSYMSNQPQHF
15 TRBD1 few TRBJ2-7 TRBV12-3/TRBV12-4 TGTGCCAGCAGTACGTACCGGGACAGCCCTTACGAGCAGTACTTC CASSTYRDSPYEQYF
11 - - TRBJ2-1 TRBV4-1 TGCGCCAGCAGCCAAAATTGGGAGCAGTTCTTC CASSQNWEQFF
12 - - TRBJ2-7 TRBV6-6 TGTGCCAGCAGTTACTCCAACGACGAGCAGTACTTC CASSYSNDEQYF
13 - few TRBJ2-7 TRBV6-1 TGTGCCAGCAATAGCGACGATCGGAACGAGCAGTACTTC CASNSDDRNEQYF
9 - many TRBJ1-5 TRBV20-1 TGCAGTGCGGGGGGGGCCCAGCATTTT CSAGGAQHF
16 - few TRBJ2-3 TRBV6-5 TGTGCCAGCAGTTACTCGCCGGGGGTGATGACAGATACGCAGTATTTT CASSYSPGVMTDTQYF
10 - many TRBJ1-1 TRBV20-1 TGCAGTGCTAGAGAGGGGGAAGCTTTCTTT CSAREGEAFF
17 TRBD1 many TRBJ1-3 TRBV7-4 TGTGCCAGCAGCTTAGAGCTCGCAGGGGGCTCTGGAAACACCATATATTTT CASSLELAGGSGNTIYF
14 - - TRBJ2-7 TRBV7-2 TGTGCCAGCAGCTTAGCAGGGCTAGGGTACGAGCAGTACTTC CASSLAGLGYEQYF
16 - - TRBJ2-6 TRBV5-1 TGCGCCAGCAGCAATCAGGGCGGCTCTGGGGCCAACGTCCTGACTTTC CASSNQGGSGANVLTF
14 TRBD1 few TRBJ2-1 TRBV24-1 TGTGCCACCAGAGGGACAGGGGGCTACAATGAGCAGTTCTTC CATRGTGGYNEQFF